This TCR beta chain was profiled in a study of CD8 T cells in Susac syndrome. Overall study context: The sequenced Susac syndrome patients included 5 or 6 who had clinically active disease and 8 or 9 who were in remission. Patients with Susac syndrome were therapy-naive, treated with corticosteroids, or treated with intravenous immunoglobulin alone when blood was collected.

Random hexamers were used to reverse transcribe an amount of about 0.45 to 1 ug RNA. The method of amplification for TCR beta CDR3 was immunoSEQ multiplex PCR, covering 54 Vbeta and 13 Jbeta. TCRdb called the immunoSEQ multiplex PCR reads again in MiXCR, with one record for every CDR3 protein. The data contain roughly 190,000 distinct CDR3 sequences, 90% to 95% of them singletons. The CDR3 length is 15 residues. Losses at the gene ends were 1 base for V and 8 bases for J; bases not matched to a gene: 6. Germline loops: CDR1 SGHTA, CDR2 FQGNSA. Sequences were obtained from CD4+ T cells from PBMCs. The chain has TRBV7-2 and TRBJ2-1; 9 bases are a match to TRBD1. The sequence was collected from a human donor with Susac syndrome. The CDR3 loop is CASSLVGQGSHEQFF. The CDR3 nucleotides read TGTGCCAGCAGCTTAGTAGGACAGGGGAGCCATGAGCAGTTCTTC.